Shown below are 4 T cell receptor beta chains from a single sample sequenced in a study of OX40 agonist ivuxolimab in advanced cancers. TCRdb's table, derived via immunoSEQ multiplex PCR, lists solely in-frame clones and lacks some. Of approximately 70,000 clones in the sample, approximately 94% were seen once. This material consisted of CD4+ or CD8+ T cells sorted from blood, taken in a trial of the OX40 agonist ivuxolimab. The receptors shown here come from an adult with an advanced solid tumor such as melanoma, head and neck, liver or kidney cancer.

This clone appeared once. The gene calls are TRBV7-9 and TRBJ1-2; D ambiguous. Trimming removed 3 bases from V and 3 bases from J, with 14 bases in between. The CDR3 runs to 15 residues. The V gene's germline CDR1 is SEHNR and CDR2 FQNEAQ (reference sequence). The CDR3 loop reads CASSFLGSSDYGYTF. CDR3 nucleotides: TGTGCCAGCAGCTTTCTAGGCTCCTCTGACTATGGCTACACCTTC.

This chain uses TRBV2 with TRBJ1-5; a weak D match, TRBD1 (5 bases). The CDR3 covers 16 residues. Germline-derived CDR1 and CDR2 are SNHLY and FYNNEI. V lost 3 bases to trimming and J lost 1 base, with 13 bases between them. The DNA for the CDR3 is TGTGCCAGCAGTGATCAAGACAGATGGAGCAATCAGCCCCAGCATTTT. It encodes CASSDQDRWSNQPQHF. Variable domain in full (rest from reference TRBV2 and TRBJ1-5): EPEVTQTPSHQVTQMGQEVILRCVPISNHLYFYWYRQILGQKVEFLVSFYNNEISEKSEIFDDQFSVERPDGSNFTLKIRSTKLEDSAMYFCASSDQDRWSNQPQHFGDGTRLSIL.

The chain combines TRBV20-1 with TRBJ2-1, with a weak D call TRBD2 (5 bases). CDR3 length: 11 residues. Germline V gene lookup returns CDR1 DFQATT and CDR2 SNEGSKA (reference sequence). V lost 7 bases and J lost 3, with 7 bases in between. The CDR3 is CSGRDYNEQFF. The CDR3 DNA reads TGCAGTGGACGGGACTACAATGAGCAGTTCTTC.

This rearrangement joins TRBV29-1 to TRBJ2-7; D gene unclear. This CDR3 region has 13 residues. V shed 6 bases and J shed 5 bases, with 17 bases lying between them. From germline, CDR1 is SQVTM and CDR2 ANQGSEA. CDR3 sequence: CSVIYGERNEQYF. DNA of the CDR3: TGCAGCGTCATATATGGAGAGAGGAACGAGCAGTACTTC.